The 5 T cell receptor beta chains below all came from one sample that was sequenced in a study of Graves' ophthalmopathy and Graves' hyperthyroidism. RNA transcripts yielded amplified TCR beta CDR3 regions. HTBI primers were employed in first-round RT-PCR, then a second-round multiplex PCR followed. TCRdb analysed the multiplex PCR reads with MiXCR anew, one entry per CDR3 protein. This table has around 470,000 distinct CDR3 sequences, approximately 15% appearing once. Sequencing was done on a sample of blood. Every receptor here comes from a woman between 25 and 40 years old with Graves' ophthalmopathy.

Ten or more counts support this clonotype. The chain combines TRBV11-1 with TRBJ1-5; D may be TRBD1 (5 bases). From germline, CDR1 is SGHAT and CDR2 FQDESV (reference sequence). This CDR3 is 16 amino acids long. V was cut by 5 bases and J by 10 bases, with 24 bases left in between. The CDR3 DNA reads as TGTGCCAGCAGCGAAACGAACCGGGGCCCGGAGGGACCCCAGCATTTT. The encoded protein is CASSETNRGPEGPQHF.

Only a few counts were recorded for this clonotype. This clone may be a read error of a much larger clone one base away. V and J are TRBV2 and TRBJ2-7, with 9 nucleotides matching TRBD2. This CDR3 region has 15 residues. Germline CDR1 and CDR2: SNHLY and FYNNEI. CDR3 nucleotides: TGTGCCAGCAGTGAAGCGACTAGCGGACTTTACGGGCAGTACTTC. As protein: CASSEATSGLYGQYF.

In this sample, this clonotype turned up many times. V gene TRBV28 combines with J gene TRBJ2-7; D call uncertain. Trimming removed 5 bases at V and 2 bases at J, with 13 bases between. CDR3 length equals 14 residues. The germline gives CDR1 MDHEN, CDR2 SYDVKM. The chain's CDR3 is CASSPTPAPYEQYF. DNA of the CDR3: TGTGCCAGCAGTCCAACCCCGGCTCCCTACGAGCAGTACTTC.

This chain uses TRBV11-2 with TRBJ2-4; D possibly corresponds to TRBD1 (5 bases). There are 16 residues in the CDR3. The germline CDR1 and CDR2 sequences are SGHAT and FQNNGV. V shed 0 bases and J shed 0 bases, with 9 bases lying between them. The CDR3 is CASSLEDILAKNIQYF. CDR3 coding DNA: TGTGCCAGCAGCTTAGAGGACATCCTAGCCAAAAACATTCAGTACTTC. Variable domain in full (rest from reference TRBV11-2 and TRBJ2-4): EAGVAQSPRYKIIEKRQSVAFWCNPISGHATLYWYQQILGQGPKLLIQFQNNGVVDDSQLPKDRFSAERLKGVDSTLKIQPAKLEDSAVYLCASSLEDILAKNIQYFGAGTRLSVL.

This clonotype was seen ten or more times. V usage is TRBV20-1 and J usage is TRBJ2-5; TRBD2 matches at 12 bases. The germline V gene has CDR1 DFQATT and CDR2 SNEGSKA (reference sequence). This CDR3 region has 16 residues. The trim removed 4 bases at V and 5 bases at J, leaving 11 bases unmatched. The CDR3 sequence: CSAKSPTSGGRETQYF. CDR3 bases: TGCAGTGCTAAGTCCCCGACTAGCGGGGGTAGGGAGACCCAGTACTTC.